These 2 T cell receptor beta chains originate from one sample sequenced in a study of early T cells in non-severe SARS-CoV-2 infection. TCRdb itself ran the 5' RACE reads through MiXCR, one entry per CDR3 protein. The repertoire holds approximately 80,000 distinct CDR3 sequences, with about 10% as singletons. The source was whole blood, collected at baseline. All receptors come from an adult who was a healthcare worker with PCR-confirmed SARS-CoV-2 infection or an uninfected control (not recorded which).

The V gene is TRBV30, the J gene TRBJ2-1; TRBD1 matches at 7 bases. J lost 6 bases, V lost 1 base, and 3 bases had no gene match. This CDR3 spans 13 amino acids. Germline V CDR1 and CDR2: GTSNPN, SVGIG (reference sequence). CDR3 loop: CAWSGTGINEQFF. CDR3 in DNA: TGTGCCTGGAGTGGGACAGGTATCAATGAGCAGTTCTTC. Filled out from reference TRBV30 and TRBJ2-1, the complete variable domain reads SQTIHQWPATLVQPVGSPLSLECTVEGTSNPNLYWYRQAAGRGLQLLFYSVGIGQISSEVPQNLSASRPQDRQFILSSKKLLLSDSGFYLCAWSGTGINEQFFGPGTRLTVL.

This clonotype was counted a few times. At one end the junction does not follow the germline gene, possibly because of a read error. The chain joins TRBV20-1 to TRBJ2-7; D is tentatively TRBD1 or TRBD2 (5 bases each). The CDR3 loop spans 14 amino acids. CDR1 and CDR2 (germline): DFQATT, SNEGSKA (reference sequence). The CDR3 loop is CSARGTASSYEQYF. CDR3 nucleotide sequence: TGCAGTGCCAGAGGGACGGCGAGCTCCTACGAGCAGTACTTC.